Described below is a single TCR beta chain sequence and its context. What it binds is unknown. These data originate in a study of T cell repertoires in cytomegalovirus infection. Study in general: Public TCR beta signatures indicated both CMV infection and matching HLA type. Whole-study results and caveats: Ex vivo responses were dominated by HLA-C-restricted CMV-specific TCR beta clonotypes. Individuals carrying CMV plus the relevant HLA were identified by cumulative frequency of public TCR beta families.

The germline V gene has CDR1 SGHVS and CDR2 FQNEAQ. CDR3 size: 16 residues. V dropped 1 base and J dropped 1; count of bases not matched to a gene: 5. TCRdb re-derived calls from the reads in MiXCR, one entry per CDR3 protein. This sample yields around 740,000 distinct CDR3 sequences, of which approximately 34% are seen a single time; around 2.8% belongs to the top ten. The sequence came from a human donor in good health (CMV status not recorded). Some clones in this sample may be carry-over from other donors' samples. The rearrangement links TRBV7-8 to TRBJ1-1; 8 bases fit TRBD1. The sample taken for sequencing was PBMCs. The CDR3 nucleotides read TGTGCCAGCAGCTTAGTCCCAGGGGGCCGGAACACTGAAGCTTTCTTT. It translates to CASSLVPGGRNTEAFF.